This paragraph covers one T cell receptor (beta chain) sequence. Its antigen remains undetermined. No per-base quality is available; no much larger clone lies one base away. This sample was taken from a study of T cells and copy number aberrations in small-cell lung cancer (dated by TCRdb to the early 2020s). With regard to the full study: Whole-exome sequencing of the same tumor regions was paired with TCR repertoire sequencing so that T cell metrics could be related to mutations and copy number aberrations. Tumor TCR data existed for about 17 patients, and 14 patients had TCR data from both tumor tissue and normal tissue. The study at large found these results: Every specimen was formalin-fixed paraffin-embedded tissue, a material known to introduce sequencing artifacts. Lower T-cell density, richness and clonality were observed in tumors than in adjacent lung tissue, although the difference in density was not significant. Because surgical resection is uncommon in small-cell lung cancer, the study was limited by a small sample size, and the findings need validation.

TCR-beta CDR3 regions were amplified from genomic DNA with the immunoSEQ hsTCRB Kit using multiplexed V- and J-gene primers. Unique DNA barcodes were added in a second PCR, and the samples were pooled together with one negative control and one positive control. Sequencing of the pooled TCR-beta libraries was performed on an Illumina MiSeq using a 150-cycle paired-end protocol. From the authors' description of their analysis: Adaptive Biotechnologies processed the raw sequencing data into a report containing normalized, annotated TCR-beta repertoires. T-cell density was calculated by normalizing TCR-beta templates to usable DNA, with usable DNA estimated through amplification of housekeeping genes. Richness counted unique rearrangements, and clonality was defined as 1 minus Pielou's evenness. In its TCRdb copy, this immuneACCESS table keeps in-frame sequences only and misses some clones. Where compared with another copy, unresolved V genes explain less than half of these, and the others have no known cause. The D gene and trimming were derived from the DNA, and the V and J assignments and clone size from that table. The table for this sample lists more than 1,500 clones; approximately 83% of them were counted only once. Roughly 7.1% of the sample belongs to the ten largest clones.

According to the germline V gene, CDR1 reads ENHRY and CDR2 reads SYGVKD. The CDR3 holds 14 amino acids from the cysteine to the phenylalanine. Only the CDR3 DNA is retained, 42 bases long and in frame from the first base. V has 3 bases trimmed and J has 1 base trimmed; junction bases matching no gene number 3. Donors were patients with limited-stage small-cell lung cancer who underwent surgical resection in Hangzhou, China, between about 2008 and 2021. All donors had upfront surgery without preoperative chemotherapy or radiotherapy, and none received immunotherapy before or after surgery. All 20 or so patients in the sequenced cohort were smokers or heavy second-hand smokers. Adjacent normal lung was collected at least 2 cm from the tumor margin and was morphologically confirmed by two pathologists to be free of malignant cells. Multi-region TCR-beta sequencing of resected limited-stage small-cell lung cancers and of tumor-adjacent lung tissue was performed to characterize T cell repertoire heterogeneity. The AllPrep DNA/RNA FFPE Kit (Qiagen) was used to extract genomic DNA from FFPE tissue.

Recombination joined TRBV10-3 with TRBJ2-7, with 7 central nucleotides matching TRBD1. Material: normal tissue next to the tumor. This TCR was recovered from a man between 60 and 75 years old with small cell lung cancer. The nucleotide sequence is TGTGCCATCAGTGACGGGACAGCTTCCTACGAGCAGTACTTC. Its amino acids are CAISDGTASYEQYF.